This entry concerns a single T cell receptor (beta chain). What it binds is unknown. There are 16 residues in the CDR3. V was trimmed by 8 bases and J by 0 bases, leaving 17 bases between them. Germline CDR1 reads MDHEN; CDR2 reads SYDVKM. One entry per CDR3 protein, called by TCRdb with MiXCR from the 5' RACE reads. The sample includes roughly 700,000 distinct CDR3 sequences, roughly 8% of them seen just once. The source of the sample is a study of identical twins. Findings of the study overall: Shared out-of-frame alpha sequences (those common to twins) showed excess low generation probability.

This sample also appeared in a second study, on yellow fever vaccine responses in identical twins. That work adds: Reportedly, the T cell response mounted by twins to vaccine seemed partly convergent, partly personalized.

Sample: PBMCs. The V gene is TRBV28, the J gene TRBJ2-4; D gene unclear. This sequence originates from a woman aged 18-35 years in good health. The CDR3 is CASGNTLLLAKNIQYF. The CDR3, as DNA: TGTGCCAGCGGGAACACCTTGCTCCTAGCCAAAAACATTCAGTACTTC.